This TCR beta chain was documented in a study of T-cell memory formation after mild COVID-19. Across the study: The study found TCR clusters largely donor specific. General observations from the study: CM and EM subsets held most contracting CD4+ clones; EMRA held CD8+ ones. Pre-infection memory showed some responding clones, and this suggested that cross-reactive memory joined.

After 5'RACE with constant-segment primers, TCR alpha and TCR beta cDNA libraries carrying sample barcodes and UMIs were obtained. TCRdb reprocessed the 5' RACE reads with MiXCR, giving one entry per CDR3 protein. The data contain 450,000 to 650,000 distinct CDR3 sequences, roughly 22% of them singletons. The CDR3 has 15 residues. Per germline, CDR1 MNHEY and CDR2 SMNVEV (reference sequence). Unmatched junction bases numbered 3, after V lost 4 bases and J lost 2 bases. This clonotype was counted between two and nine times. Its antigen remains unknown. The sequenced sample was PBMCs or a T cell subset sorted from them (not recorded which). V usage is TRBV27 and J usage is TRBJ2-3; 10 bases fit TRBD2. The clonotype was recovered from an adult woman who had mild COVID-19 (a few samples of this study predate the infection). Cell type and time point are not known. As DNA, the CDR3 is TGTGCCAGCAGTTGGACTAGCGGAGACACAGATACGCAGTATTTT. Its protein is CASSWTSGDTDTQYF.